These T cell receptor beta chains were read from a single sample in a study of shared T cell receptors in the human thymus. Using immunoSEQ multiplex PCR, the repertoire was profiled, and TCRdb retains in-frame clones only, with some absent. There are some 400,000 clones in the sample; roughly 94% occur only once, and roughly 0.021% lies in the top ten. The sequenced sample was thymocytes. The receptors stem from a human donor. The CDR3 runs from the conserved cysteine through the conserved F or W. Each record gives: J gene, clone size, V gene, D gene, CDR3 protein, CDR3 DNA. A D gene is named only where the DNA matches it firmly. The listing skips clone size in some rows; elsewhere it reads once, few, many or a size class.

j_call: TRBJ1-1; clone_size: -; v_call: TRBV20-1; d_call: TRBD1; cdr3_aa: CSARQGTEAFF; cdr3_nt: TGCAGTGCTCGACAGGGGACTGAAGCTTTCTTT
j_call: TRBJ2-3; clone_size: -; v_call: TRBV11-2; d_call: -; cdr3_aa: CASSFLLGDTQYF; cdr3_nt: TGTGCCAGCAGCTTTCTTCTTGGGGATACGCAGTATTTT
j_call: TRBJ2-3; clone_size: -; v_call: TRBV10-2; d_call: TRBD1; cdr3_aa: CASSPLTTGWRDRGVTDTQYF; cdr3_nt: TGCGCCAGCAGTCCGTTAACCACCGGTTGGCGGGACAGGGGGGTTACAGATACGCAGTATTTT
j_call: TRBJ2-7; clone_size: -; v_call: TRBV7-8; d_call: -; cdr3_aa: CASSFEARSGLRGPEQYF; cdr3_nt: TGTGCCAGCAGCTTTGAGGCTAGATCCGGACTCAGGGGCCCCGAGCAGTACTTC
j_call: TRBJ2-2; clone_size: -; v_call: TRBV15; d_call: TRBD2; cdr3_aa: CATSRGGGLANTGELFF; cdr3_nt: TGTGCCACCAGCCGGGGAGGGGGACTAGCGAACACCGGGGAGCTGTTTTTT
j_call: TRBJ1-5; clone_size: few; v_call: TRBV15; d_call: -; cdr3_aa: CATSREDRRGSSNQPQHF; cdr3_nt: TGTGCCACCAGCAGAGAAGACAGACGGGGAAGTAGCAATCAGCCCCAGCATTTT
j_call: TRBJ2-7; clone_size: -; v_call: TRBV5-6; d_call: TRBD1; cdr3_aa: CASSPDPQGDEQYF; cdr3_nt: TGTGCCAGCAGCCCGGATCCGCAGGGGGACGAGCAGTACTTC
j_call: TRBJ2-5; clone_size: -; v_call: TRBV5-4; d_call: -; cdr3_aa: CASSIHRDVGETQYF; cdr3_nt: TGTGCCAGCAGCATCCACAGGGATGTAGGTGAGACCCAGTACTTC
j_call: TRBJ2-1; clone_size: -; v_call: TRBV5-4; d_call: -; cdr3_aa: CASSGGRGVNEQFF; cdr3_nt: TGTGCCAGCAGCGGGGGGCGTGGGGTGAATGAGCAGTTCTTC
j_call: TRBJ2-1; clone_size: -; v_call: TRBV2; d_call: TRBD2; cdr3_aa: CATPLAGAGNEQFF; cdr3_nt: TGTGCCACCCCCTTAGCGGGAGCGGGCAATGAGCAGTTCTTC